The rows below give T cell receptor beta chains drawn from one sample of a study of neoadjuvant anti-PD-1 for oral cavity cancer. Sequencing was performed with immunoSEQ multiplex PCR; in TCRdb, only in-frame clones are kept and a portion is missing. The sample consists of a few thousand clones, about 60% of them appearing once. Specimen: tumor tissue, collected after nivolumab (anti-PD-1) treatment. These receptor sequences come from a person between 40 and 85 years old with oral cavity squamous cell carcinoma. The CDR3 runs from the conserved cysteine through the conserved F or W. A D gene is named only where the DNA matches it firmly. Expanded clones get a size class; other rows say once, few or many, or leave the size out.

j_call | v_call | d_call | clone_size | cdr3_aa | cdr3_nt
TRBJ2-7 | TRBV10-2 | TRBD1 | - | CASSEPGQVPAYEQYF | TGCGCCAGCAGTGAGCCTGGACAGGTACCAGCCTACGAGCAGTACTTC
TRBJ2-3 | TRBV19 | - | - | CASSSQGSDTQYF | TGTGCCAGTAGTTCCCAGGGGTCAGATACGCAGTATTTT
TRBJ1-3 | TRBV9 | TRBD1 | - | CASSVVGTGAGNTIYF | TGTGCCAGCAGCGTAGTTGGGACAGGGGCTGGAAACACCATATATTTT
TRBJ2-1 | TRBV2 | TRBD1 | medium-sized | CASSYRGLSSYNEQFF | TGTGCCAGCAGTTACAGGGGCCTGAGCTCCTACAATGAGCAGTTCTTC
TRBJ1-1 | TRBV9 | TRBD1 | - | CASSVGTGNTEAFF | TGTGCCAGCAGCGTAGGGACAGGGAACACTGAAGCTTTCTTT
TRBJ2-5 | TRBV5-1 | - | - | CASSLETGIGGEQYF | TGCGCCAGCAGCTTGGAAACGGGAATTGGAGGGGAGCAGTACTTC
TRBJ2-7 | TRBV6-5 | - | few | CASSPGTVFSYEQYF | TGTGCCAGCAGTCCCGGGACGGTCTTCTCCTACGAGCAGTACTTC
TRBJ2-3 | TRBV27 | - | - | CASSPRPFTDTQYF | TGTGCCAGCAGTCCCAGGCCATTCACAGATACGCAGTATTTT
TRBJ1-1 | TRBV5-1 | - | - | CASSLDLGRVAFF | TGCGCCAGCAGCTTGGATCTTGGGAGAGTAGCTTTCTTT
TRBJ1-4 | TRBV10-3 | - | - | CAISGSGHFEKLFF | TGTGCCATCAGTGGTTCGGGACACTTTGAAAAACTGTTTTTT
TRBJ1-5 | TRBV6-1 | TRBD1 | - | CASSRQGDQPQHF | TGTGCCAGCAGTCGTCAGGGGGACCAGCCCCAGCATTTT
TRBJ2-7 | TRBV11-2 | TRBD2 | - | CASSPGGYEQYF | TGTGCCAGCAGCCCGGGGGGTTACGAGCAGTACTTC
TRBJ1-2 | TRBV30 | - | - | CAWSVGSIPGKGYTF | TGTGCCTGGAGTGTAGGGTCTATACCGGGAAAGGGCTACACCTTC
TRBJ1-1 | TRBV15 | - | - | CATSRVGGGTNEAFF | TGTGCCACCAGCAGAGTCGGGGGCGGCACAAATGAAGCTTTCTTT
TRBJ1-5 | TRBV28 | - | few | CASSFVRQLNQPQHF | TGTGCCAGCAGTTTTGTGAGGCAGCTGAATCAGCCCCAGCATTTT
TRBJ2-1 | TRBV4-1 | - | - | CASSQQAGTPYNEQFF | TGCGCCAGCAGCCAACAGGCGGGTACCCCTTACAATGAGCAGTTCTTC
TRBJ2-6 | TRBV5-4 | TRBD2 | few | CASSQTAGGGANVLTF | TGCGCCAGCAGCCAAACAGCGGGAGGAGGGGCCAACGTCCTGACTTTC
TRBJ2-1 | TRBV6-1 | TRBD2 | - | CASSEGGGSYNEQFF | TGTGCCAGCAGTGAAGGTGGCGGGAGTTACAATGAGCAGTTCTTC
TRBJ2-1 | TRBV15 | TRBD1 | - | CATSRSKWTGNNEQFF | TGTGCCACCAGCAGATCCAAATGGACAGGGAACAATGAGCAGTTCTTC
TRBJ2-3 | TRBV5-5 | - | - | CASSFTDTQYF | TGTGCCAGCAGCTTTACAGATACGCAGTATTTT
TRBJ2-7 | TRBV27 | - | - | CASSLKGDITYEQYF | TGTGCCAGCAGTTTGAAGGGGGACATTACCTACGAGCAGTACTTC
TRBJ1-1 | TRBV6-6 | - | few | CASSFQGTEAFF | TGTGCCAGCAGTTTTCAGGGCACTGAAGCTTTCTTT
TRBJ1-2 | TRBV11-2 | - | - | CASSYGGGENYGYTF | TGTGCCAGCAGCTACGGCGGGGGGGAGAACTATGGCTACACCTTC
TRBJ2-4 | TRBV4-1 | TRBD2 | - | CASSQDLSRRGETSGTKNIQYF | TGCGCCAGCAGCCAAGACTTATCCCGCCGGGGGGAGACTAGCGGAACCAAAAACATTCAGTACTTC
TRBJ1-1 | TRBV5-1 | TRBD1 | - | CASSPGRQGSTEAFF | TGCGCCAGCAGCCCCGGACGACAGGGTAGCACTGAAGCTTTCTTT
TRBJ1-3 | TRBV29-1 | - | - | CSVAGSGNTIYF | TGCAGCGTTGCGGGGAGTGGAAACACCATATATTTT
TRBJ2-7 | TRBV7-8 | - | - | CASSLVGGTYEQYF | TGTGCCAGCAGCTTAGTTGGGGGAACCTACGAGCAGTACTTC
TRBJ2-7 | TRBV11-2 | TRBD2 | - | CASSSSGNHYEQYF | TGTGCCAGCAGCTCCAGCGGGAACCACTACGAGCAGTACTTC
TRBJ1-4 | TRBV7-9 | TRBD1 | - | CASSSQGAGEKLFF | TGTGCCAGCAGTTCACAGGGGGCGGGTGAAAAACTGTTTTTT
TRBJ2-1 | TRBV7-6 | TRBD2 | - | CVSSVAGVAYNEQFF | TGTGTCAGCAGCGTAGCGGGAGTTGCCTACAATGAGCAGTTCTTC
TRBJ2-3 | TRBV25-1 | - | few | CASSESGSDTQYF | TGTGCCAGCAGTGAATCCGGGTCAGATACGCAGTATTTT
TRBJ2-7 | TRBV28 | - | - | CASSLFSGIEQYF | TGTGCCAGCAGTTTATTTTCCGGGATCGAGCAGTACTTC
TRBJ1-1 | TRBV28 | - | - | CASSGVLNTEAFF | TGTGCCAGCAGCGGGGTCCTTAACACTGAAGCTTTCTTT
TRBJ2-7 | TRBV18 | - | - | CASSPDSREQYF | TGTGCCAGCTCCCCGGACAGTCGCGAGCAGTACTTC
TRBJ2-1 | TRBV2 | - | - | CASSEAKGEGRNEQFF | TGTGCCAGCAGTGAAGCTAAGGGGGAGGGCCGGAATGAGCAGTTCTTC
TRBJ2-3 | TRBV6-6 | - | - | CASSRSSSDTQYF | TGTGCCAGCAGTCGCTCGTCTTCAGATACGCAGTATTTT
TRBJ2-5 | TRBV28 | TRBD2 | - | CASTVAGVETQYF | TGTGCCAGCACGGTCGCGGGAGTGGAGACCCAGTACTTC
TRBJ2-7 | TRBV5-6 | - | - | CASSGRSDEQYF | TGTGCCAGCAGCGGAAGAAGTGACGAGCAGTACTTC
TRBJ1-4 | TRBV6-6 | - | - | CASSSGGSHWEKLFF | TGTGCCAGCAGTTCCGGAGGGTCGCATTGGGAAAAACTGTTTTTT
TRBJ2-3 | TRBV14 | - | - | CASSQRQMTRGDTQYF | TGTGCCAGCAGCCAAAGACAGATGACCCGAGGGGATACGCAGTATTTT
TRBJ1-3 | TRBV5-1 | - | - | CASSSGSGNTIYF | TGCGCCAGCAGCTCAGGGTCTGGAAACACCATATATTTT
TRBJ1-1 | TRBV6-5 | - | - | CASSYRGVLNTEAFF | TGTGCCAGCAGTTATCGGGGGGTCCTGAACACTGAAGCTTTCTTT
TRBJ2-7 | TRBV11-3 | - | - | CASSFSGSYEQYF | TGTGCCAGCAGCTTTTCGGGATCCTACGAGCAGTACTTC
TRBJ2-3 | TRBV5-8 | - | - | CASSLAVRVTDTQYF | TGTGCCAGCAGCTTGGCGGTCAGGGTCACAGATACGCAGTATTTT
TRBJ2-7 | TRBV30 | - | - | CAWSVPNSAGEQYF | TGTGCCTGGAGTGTACCCAATTCCGCAGGCGAGCAGTACTTC
TRBJ1-5 | TRBV11-2 | - | - | CASSLEFDMGGPQPQHF | TGTGCCAGCAGCTTAGAGTTCGATATGGGGGGCCCTCAGCCCCAGCATTTT
TRBJ1-3 | TRBV5-1 | - | - | CASSLGGQSSNTIYF | TGCGCCAGCAGCTTGGGAGGACAGTCCTCCAACACCATATATTTT
TRBJ1-2 | TRBV28 | TRBD1 | - | CALGQPRSGYTF | TGTGCCTTGGGACAGCCCCGTTCTGGCTACACCTTC
TRBJ1-4 | TRBV5-6 | - | few | CASSLITVNEKLFF | TGTGCCAGCAGCTTGATCACAGTTAATGAAAAACTGTTTTTT
TRBJ1-4 | TRBV30 | TRBD1 | few | CAWSRKGQGVQIGEKLFF | TGTGCCTGGAGCAGAAAGGGACAGGGGGTTCAAATTGGTGAAAAACTGTTTTTT
TRBJ1-5 | TRBV5-1 | - | few | CASSLDGAGNQPQHF | TGCGCCAGCAGCTTGGACGGGGCGGGCAATCAGCCCCAGCATTTT
TRBJ2-3 | TRBV5-1 | - | - | CASRAGDPDTQYF | TGCGCCAGCAGGGCAGGAGACCCAGATACGCAGTATTTT
TRBJ1-1 | TRBV2 | - | - | CASRDMEYTEAFF | TGTGCCAGCAGGGATATGGAATACACTGAAGCTTTCTTT
TRBJ1-2 | TRBV5-6 | - | - | CASSPRGSGYGYTF | TGTGCCAGCAGCCCGAGGGGGTCCGGCTATGGCTACACCTTC
TRBJ2-7 | TRBV5-1 | - | - | CASSPLGTSSYEQYF | TGCGCCAGCAGCCCTTTAGGGACATCCTCCTACGAGCAGTACTTC